This T cell receptor beta chain was captured by sequencing in a study of OX40 agonist ivuxolimab in advanced cancers. Across the study: Allowance was made for prior anti-PD-1, anti-PD-L1 or anti-CTLA-4 therapy, and roughly 39% had some. The study reported partial responses in three patients: one hepatocellular carcinoma, two cutaneous melanoma.

Using immunoSEQ multiplex PCR, the repertoire was profiled, and TCRdb retains in-frame clones only, with some absent. The sample yields tens of thousands of clones, 91% seen once. The CDR3 runs 16 residues. Germline V gives CDR1 LGHNA, CDR2 YNFKEQ. Trimming shortened V by 4 bases and J by 0 bases, and 10 bases separated the two germline ends. The V and J genes are TRBV4-2 and TRBJ2-6; D not certain. Source: CD4+ or CD8+ T cells sorted from blood, taken in a trial of the OX40 agonist ivuxolimab. The TCR was taken from an adult with an advanced solid tumor such as melanoma, head and neck, liver or kidney cancer. As DNA, the CDR3 is TGTGCCAGCAGCCTCTGGGTCGCCTCTGGGGCCAACGTCCTGACTTTC. It translates to CASSLWVASGANVLTF.